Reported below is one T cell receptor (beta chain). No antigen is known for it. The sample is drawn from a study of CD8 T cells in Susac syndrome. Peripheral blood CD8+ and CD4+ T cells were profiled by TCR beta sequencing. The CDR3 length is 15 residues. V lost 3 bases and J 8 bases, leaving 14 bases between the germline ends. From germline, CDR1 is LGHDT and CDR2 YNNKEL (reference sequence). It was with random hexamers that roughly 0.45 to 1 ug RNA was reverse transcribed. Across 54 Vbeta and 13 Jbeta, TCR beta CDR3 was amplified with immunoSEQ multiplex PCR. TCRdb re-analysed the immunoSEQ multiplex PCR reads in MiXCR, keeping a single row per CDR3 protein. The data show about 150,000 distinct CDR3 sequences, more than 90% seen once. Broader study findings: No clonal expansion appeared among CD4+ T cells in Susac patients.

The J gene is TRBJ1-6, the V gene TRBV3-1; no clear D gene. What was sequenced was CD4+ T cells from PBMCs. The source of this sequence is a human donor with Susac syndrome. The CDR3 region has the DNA TGTGCCAGCAGCCAGGGTCCCCGGGATCATTCACCCCTCCACTTT. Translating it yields CASSQGPRDHSPLHF.